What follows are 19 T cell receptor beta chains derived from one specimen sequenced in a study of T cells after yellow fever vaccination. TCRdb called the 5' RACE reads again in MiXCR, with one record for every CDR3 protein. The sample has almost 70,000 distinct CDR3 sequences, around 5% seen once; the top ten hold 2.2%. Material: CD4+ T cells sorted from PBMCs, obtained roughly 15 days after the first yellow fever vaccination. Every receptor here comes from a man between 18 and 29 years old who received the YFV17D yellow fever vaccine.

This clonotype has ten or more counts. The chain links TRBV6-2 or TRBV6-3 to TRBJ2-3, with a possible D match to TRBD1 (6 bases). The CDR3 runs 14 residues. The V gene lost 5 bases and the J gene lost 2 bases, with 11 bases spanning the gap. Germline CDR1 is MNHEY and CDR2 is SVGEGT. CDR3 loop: CASSQGPDTDTQYF. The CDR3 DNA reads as TGTGCCAGCAGTCAGGGGCCCGACACAGATACGCAGTATTTT.

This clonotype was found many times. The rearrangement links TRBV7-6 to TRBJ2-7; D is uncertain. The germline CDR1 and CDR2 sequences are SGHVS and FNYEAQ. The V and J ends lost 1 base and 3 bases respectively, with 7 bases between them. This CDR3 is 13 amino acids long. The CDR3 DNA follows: TGTGCCAGCAGCTTAGGGGGTGTCTACGAGCAGTACTTC. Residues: CASSLGGVYEQYF.

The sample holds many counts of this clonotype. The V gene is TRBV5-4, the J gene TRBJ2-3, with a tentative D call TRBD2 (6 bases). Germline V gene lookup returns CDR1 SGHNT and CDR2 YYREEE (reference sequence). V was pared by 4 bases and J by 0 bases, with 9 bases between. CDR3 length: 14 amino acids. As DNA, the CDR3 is TGTGCCAGCAGCGGGACTTCTAGCACAGATACGCAGTATTTT. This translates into CASSGTSSTDTQYF.

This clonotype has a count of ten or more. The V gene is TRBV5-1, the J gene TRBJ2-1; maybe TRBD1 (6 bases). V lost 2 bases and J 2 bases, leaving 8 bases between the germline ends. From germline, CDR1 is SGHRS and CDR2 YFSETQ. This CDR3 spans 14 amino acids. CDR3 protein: CASSFTGPYNEQFF. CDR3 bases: TGCGCCAGCAGCTTCACAGGGCCCTACAATGAGCAGTTCTTC.

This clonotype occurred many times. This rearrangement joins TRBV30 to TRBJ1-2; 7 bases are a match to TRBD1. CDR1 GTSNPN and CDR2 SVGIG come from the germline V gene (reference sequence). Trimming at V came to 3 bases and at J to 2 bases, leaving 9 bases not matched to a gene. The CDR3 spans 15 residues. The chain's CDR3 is CAWRAEGARNYGYTF. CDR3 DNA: TGTGCCTGGAGAGCAGAGGGGGCTAGGAACTATGGCTACACCTTC.

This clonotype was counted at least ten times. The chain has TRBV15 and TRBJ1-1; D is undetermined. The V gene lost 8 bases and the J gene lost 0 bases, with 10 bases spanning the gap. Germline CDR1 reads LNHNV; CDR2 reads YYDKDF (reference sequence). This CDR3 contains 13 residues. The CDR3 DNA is TGTGCCACCGGTATACAGCTGAACACTGAAGCTTTCTTT. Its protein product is CATGIQLNTEAFF.

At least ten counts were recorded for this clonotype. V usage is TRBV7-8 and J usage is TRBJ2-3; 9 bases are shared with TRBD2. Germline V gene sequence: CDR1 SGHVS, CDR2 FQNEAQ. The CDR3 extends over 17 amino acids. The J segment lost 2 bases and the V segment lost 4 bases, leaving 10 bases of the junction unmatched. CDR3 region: CASSWGGSGGLTDTQYF. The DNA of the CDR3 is TGTGCCAGCAGCTGGGGAGGGAGCGGGGGGCTCACAGATACGCAGTATTTT.

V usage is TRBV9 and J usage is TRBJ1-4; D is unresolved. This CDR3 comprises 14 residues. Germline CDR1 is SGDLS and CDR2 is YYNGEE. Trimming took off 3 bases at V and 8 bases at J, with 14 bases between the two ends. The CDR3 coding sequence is TGTGCCAGCAGCGCCTCAGGAGCTGGGGAAAAACTGTTTTTT. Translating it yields CASSASGAGEKLFF. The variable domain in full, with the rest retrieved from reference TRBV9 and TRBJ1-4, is DSGVTQTPKHLITATGQRVTLRCSPRSGDLSVYWYQQSLDQGLQFLIQYYNGEERAKGNILERFSAQQFPDLHSELNLSSLELGDSALYFCASSASGAGEKLFFGSGTQLSVL.

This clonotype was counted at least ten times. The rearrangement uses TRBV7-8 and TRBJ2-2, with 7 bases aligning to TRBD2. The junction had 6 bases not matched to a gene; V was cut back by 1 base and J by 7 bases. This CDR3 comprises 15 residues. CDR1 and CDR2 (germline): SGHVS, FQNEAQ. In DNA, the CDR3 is TGTGCCAGCAGCTTAGAGGGCCGGGGGGTCGGGGAGCTGTTTTTT. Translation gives CASSLEGRGVGELFF.

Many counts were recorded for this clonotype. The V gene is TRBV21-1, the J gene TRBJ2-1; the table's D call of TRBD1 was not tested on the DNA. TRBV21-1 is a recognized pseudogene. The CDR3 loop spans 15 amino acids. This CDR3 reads CASSARGDSYNEQFF. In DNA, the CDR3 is TGTGCCAGCAGCGCCCGGGGTGACTCCTACAATGAGCAGTTCTTC.

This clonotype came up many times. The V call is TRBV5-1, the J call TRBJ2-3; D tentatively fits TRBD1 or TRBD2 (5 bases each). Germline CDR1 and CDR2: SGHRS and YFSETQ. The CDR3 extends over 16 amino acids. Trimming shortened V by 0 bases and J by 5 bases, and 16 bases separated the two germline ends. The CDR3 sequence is CASSLGGRMARDTQYF. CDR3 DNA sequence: TGCGCCAGCAGCTTGGGGGGACGGATGGCCCGAGATACGCAGTATTTT.

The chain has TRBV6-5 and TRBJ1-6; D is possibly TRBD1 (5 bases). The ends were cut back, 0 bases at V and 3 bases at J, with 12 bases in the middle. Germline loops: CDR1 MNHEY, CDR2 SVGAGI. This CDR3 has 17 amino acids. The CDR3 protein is CASSYSGGSCYNSPLHF. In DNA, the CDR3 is TGTGCCAGCAGTTACTCCGGGGGGAGCTGCTATAATTCACCCCTCCACTTT.

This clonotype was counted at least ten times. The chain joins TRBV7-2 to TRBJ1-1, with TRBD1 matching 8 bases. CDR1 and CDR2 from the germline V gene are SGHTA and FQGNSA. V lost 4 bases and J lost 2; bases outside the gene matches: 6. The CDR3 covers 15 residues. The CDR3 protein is CASSYRQGSNTEAFF. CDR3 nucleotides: TGTGCCAGCAGCTATAGACAGGGGTCAAACACTGAAGCTTTCTTT.

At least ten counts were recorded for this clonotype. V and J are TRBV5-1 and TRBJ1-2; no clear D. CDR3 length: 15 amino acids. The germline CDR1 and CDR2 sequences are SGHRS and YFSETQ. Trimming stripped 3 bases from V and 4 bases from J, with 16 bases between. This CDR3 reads CASSSAADAVYGYTF. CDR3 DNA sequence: TGCGCCAGCAGCTCTGCCGCGGACGCCGTCTATGGCTACACCTTC.

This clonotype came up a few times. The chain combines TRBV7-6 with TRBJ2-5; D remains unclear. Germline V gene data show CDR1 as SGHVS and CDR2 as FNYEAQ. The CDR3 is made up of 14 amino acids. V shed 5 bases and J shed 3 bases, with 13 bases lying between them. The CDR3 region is CASSQARREETQYF. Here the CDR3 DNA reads TGTGCCAGCAGCCAGGCCCGAAGGGAAGAGACCCAGTACTTC. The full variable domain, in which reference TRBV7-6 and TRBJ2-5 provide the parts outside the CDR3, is GAGVSQSPRYKVTKRGQDVALRCDPISGHVSLYWYRQALGQGPEFLTYFNYEAQQDKSGLPNDRFSAERPEGSISTLTIQRTEQRDSAMYRCASSQARREETQYFGPGTRLLVL.

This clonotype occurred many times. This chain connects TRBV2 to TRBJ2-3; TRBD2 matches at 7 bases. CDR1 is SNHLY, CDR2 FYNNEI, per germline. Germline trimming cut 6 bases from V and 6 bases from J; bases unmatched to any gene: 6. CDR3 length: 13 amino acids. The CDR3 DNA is TGTGCCAGCAGGACGGGAGGTTACGATACGCAGTATTTT. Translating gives CASRTGGYDTQYF. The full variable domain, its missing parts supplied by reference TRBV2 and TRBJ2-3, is EPEVTQTPSHQVTQMGQEVILRCVPISNHLYFYWYRQILGQKVEFLVSFYNNEISEKSEIFDDQFSVERPDGSNFTLKIRSTKLEDSAMYFCASRTGGYDTQYFGPGTRLTVL.

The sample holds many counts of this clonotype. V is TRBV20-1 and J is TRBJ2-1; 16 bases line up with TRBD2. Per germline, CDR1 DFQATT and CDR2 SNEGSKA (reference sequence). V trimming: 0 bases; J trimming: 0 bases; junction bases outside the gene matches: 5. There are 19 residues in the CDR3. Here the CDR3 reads CSARDPGLAGGSSYNEQFF. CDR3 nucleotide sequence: TGCAGTGCTAGAGATCCGGGACTAGCGGGGGGGAGCTCCTACAATGAGCAGTTCTTC.

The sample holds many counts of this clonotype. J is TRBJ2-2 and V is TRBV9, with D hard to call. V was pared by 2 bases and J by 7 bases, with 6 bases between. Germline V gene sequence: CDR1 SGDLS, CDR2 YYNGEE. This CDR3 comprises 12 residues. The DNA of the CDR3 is TGTGCCAGCAGCGTTTTTCTCGGGGAGCTGTTTTTT. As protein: CASSVFLGELFF.

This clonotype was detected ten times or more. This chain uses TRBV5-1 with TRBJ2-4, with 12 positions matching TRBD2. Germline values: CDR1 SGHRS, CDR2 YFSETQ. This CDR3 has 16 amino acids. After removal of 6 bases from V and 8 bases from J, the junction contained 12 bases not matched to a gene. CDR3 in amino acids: CASKRLAGAPTDIQYF. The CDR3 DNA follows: TGCGCCAGCAAACGACTAGCGGGGGCCCCGACAGACATTCAGTACTTC.